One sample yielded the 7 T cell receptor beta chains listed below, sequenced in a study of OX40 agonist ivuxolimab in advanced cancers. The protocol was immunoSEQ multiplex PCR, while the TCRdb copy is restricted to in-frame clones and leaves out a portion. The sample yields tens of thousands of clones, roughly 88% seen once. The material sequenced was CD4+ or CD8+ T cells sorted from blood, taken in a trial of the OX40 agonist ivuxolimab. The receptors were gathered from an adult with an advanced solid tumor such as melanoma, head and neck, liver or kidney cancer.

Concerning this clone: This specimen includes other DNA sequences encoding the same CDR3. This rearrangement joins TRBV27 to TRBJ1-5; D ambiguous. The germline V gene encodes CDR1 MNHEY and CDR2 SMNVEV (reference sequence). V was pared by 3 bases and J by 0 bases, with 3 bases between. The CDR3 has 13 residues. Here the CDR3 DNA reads TGTGCCAGCAGTTTTTCTAGCAATCAGCCCCAGCATTTT. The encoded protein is CASSFSSNQPQHF.

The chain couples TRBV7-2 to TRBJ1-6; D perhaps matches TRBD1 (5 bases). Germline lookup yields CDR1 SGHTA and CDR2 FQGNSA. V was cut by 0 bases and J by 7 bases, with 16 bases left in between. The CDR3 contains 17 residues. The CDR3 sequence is CASSLARSSQGNSPLHF. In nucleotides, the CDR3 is TGTGCCAGCAGCTTAGCGAGGAGCAGCCAGGGAAATTCACCCCTCCACTTT.

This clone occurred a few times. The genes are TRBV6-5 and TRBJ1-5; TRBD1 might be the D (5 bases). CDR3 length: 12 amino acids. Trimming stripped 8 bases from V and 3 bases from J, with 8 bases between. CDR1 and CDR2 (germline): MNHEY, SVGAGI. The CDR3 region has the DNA TGTGCCAGCCGACAGCCCAATCAGCCCCAGCATTTT. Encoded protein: CASRQPNQPQHF.

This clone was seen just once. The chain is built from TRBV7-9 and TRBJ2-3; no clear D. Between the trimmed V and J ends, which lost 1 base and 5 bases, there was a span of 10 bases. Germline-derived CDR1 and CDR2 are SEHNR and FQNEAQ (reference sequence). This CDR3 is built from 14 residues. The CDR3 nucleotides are TGTGCCAGCAGCTTAGGTGGCATCCAAGATACGCAGTATTTT. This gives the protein CASSLGGIQDTQYF.

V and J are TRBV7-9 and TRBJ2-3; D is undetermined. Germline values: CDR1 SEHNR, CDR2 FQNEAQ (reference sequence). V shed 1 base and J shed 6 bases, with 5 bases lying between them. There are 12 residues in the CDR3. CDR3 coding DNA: TGTGCCAGCAGCTTAGATGTGGATACGCAGTATTTT. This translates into CASSLDVDTQYF. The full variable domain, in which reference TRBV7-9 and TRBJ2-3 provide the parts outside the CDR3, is DTGVSQNPRHKITKRGQNVTFRCDPISEHNRLYWYRQTLGQGPEFLTYFQNEAQLEKSRLLSDRFSAERPKGSFSTLEIQRTEQGDSAMYLCASSLDVDTQYFGPGTRLTVL.

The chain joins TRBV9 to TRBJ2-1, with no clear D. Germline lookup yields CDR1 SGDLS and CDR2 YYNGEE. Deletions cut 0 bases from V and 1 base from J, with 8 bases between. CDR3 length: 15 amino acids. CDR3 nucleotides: TGTGCCAGCAGCGTAGCTGTGGGATCCTACAATGAGCAGTTCTTC. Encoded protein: CASSVAVGSYNEQFF.

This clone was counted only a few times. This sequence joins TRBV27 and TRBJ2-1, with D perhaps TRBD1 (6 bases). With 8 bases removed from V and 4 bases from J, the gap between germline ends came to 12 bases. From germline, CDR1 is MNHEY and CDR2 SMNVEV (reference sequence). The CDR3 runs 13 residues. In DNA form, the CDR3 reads TGTGCCAGCGGATACACAGGGTACAATGAGCAGTTCTTC. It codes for CASGYTGYNEQFF.